This TCR beta chain comes out of a study of blood T cell repertoires in COVID-19. Libraries were prepared by immunoSEQ multiplex PCR; TCRdb keeps only in-frame clonotypes and omits some of them. Of around 170,000 clones listed, more than 90% are singletons. Germline CDR1 reads MRHNA; CDR2 reads SNTAGT. This CDR3 spans 15 amino acids. Trimming cost V 6 bases and J 7 bases; bases outside gene matches: 7. This rearrangement joins TRBV6-4 to TRBJ1-6, with 9 bases aligning to TRBD1. This sequence was found in a man over 45 with acute or convalescent COVID-19. The sample consisted of peripheral blood. This CDR3 is CASSRGTGQNSPLHF. The CDR3 DNA reads as TGTGCCAGCAGCCGGGGGACAGGGCAGAATTCACCCCTCCACTTT.